This TCR beta chain stems from a study of Ad26.COV2.S vaccination and SARS-CoV-2 variants (dated by TCRdb to about 2021). About the investigation overall: Donors in the vaccine arm were drawn from COV1001, a multicentre, randomized, double-blind, placebo-controlled phase I-IIa trial testing Ad26.COV2.S in healthy adults. Sequencing of the TCRbeta repertoire served to evaluate the specificity and breadth of SARS-CoV-2-reactive T cell receptors following Ad26.COV2.S vaccination. Participants in the trial were split at random into five groups of five each, receiving low-dose or high-dose Ad26.COV2.S once or twice, or else placebo on both occasions. Throughout the experiments and outcome assessment, investigators stayed blinded to trial group allocation. A total of around 32 samples were included in the TCR-sequenced set, comprising roughly 19 Ad26.COV2.S vaccine recipients, 5 placebo recipients and 8 SARS-CoV-2 convalescent individuals. Dosing of Ad26.COV2.S was intramuscular, at either 5x10^10 or 1x10^11 viral particles, delivered as one shot or as two shots spaced 56 days apart.

The immunoSEQ Assay was used to sequence TCRbeta CDR3 regions. After extraction, genomic DNA underwent amplification by bias-controlled multiplex PCR, followed by high-throughput sequencing. Per the source publication's procedure: To quantify the absolute abundance of every unique TCRbeta CDR3 region, sequences were collapsed and filtered. T cell fraction was estimated by normalizing TCRbeta template counts to usable DNA, which was measured by amplifying reference genes present in all nucleated cells. Repertoire TCRs were annotated as SARS-CoV-2-specific when V gene, CDR3 amino acid sequence and J gene were exactly matched to a known reactive TCR set. The reference SARS-CoV-2 TCR set was derived from MIRA and filtered for enrichment in COVID-19-positive ImmuneCODE repertoires, a step that removed public or cross-reactive TCRs. Based on the MIRA antigens, annotated TCRs were further analysed at the level of specific ORF or position within ORF. Depth was the summed frequency of annotated unique rearrangements, while breadth was defined as annotated unique rearrangements over total unique productive rearrangements. Two-sided Wilcoxon rank-sum tests were used to compare TCR breadth between groups. TCRdb took this table from immuneACCESS and kept in-frame rearrangements with V and J called. Such tables lack part of the clones; where checked against another copy, unresolved V genes explain under half of the gap, and the rest is unexplained. That table gives V, J and clone size, and the DNA gave D and trimming. This sample has some 300,000 clones in its table, and over 80% of those were observed once. The leading ten clones occupy 2% to 2.5% of the sample.

The treatment or condition label on this specimen signifies: approximately 18 received Ad26.COV2.S at low or high dose, single or two shots; about five received placebo; per-sample allocation not given. For vaccine and placebo recipients, the sequenced repertoires came from samples collected on day 63 after the first injection. Between 29 July and 7 August 2020, Cohort 1b enrolled 25 adults aged 18-55 years at one site in Boston, USA. Ad26.COV2.S was a replication-incompetent adenovirus type 26 vector expressing a prefusion-stabilized SARS-CoV-2 spike protein from the original Wuhan strain. Beyond this particular receptor, the publication reports: The study lacked the statistical power to compare responses across vaccine doses or regimens. Spike-specific TCR breadth was higher in Ad26.COV2.S recipients than in placebo recipients (P = 0.0014). The authors noted that total T cell responses may have been underestimated by the TCR breadth and depth analyses. Vaccine and placebo recipients had similar non-spike TCR breadth, a finding consistent with the vaccine containing only spike. After vaccination, substantial breadth of spike-specific CD8+ and CD4+ T cell responses was reported.

Details on this clone: Its specific antigen is unknown. No base quality information exists; no much larger clone differs at one position.

The CDR3 goes from the cysteine to the phenylalanine over 14 residues. The sequence is cut down to CDR3 DNA, 42 bases in frame from base 1. V gives up 2 bases and J gives up 1 base, and the segment between their germline ends measures 8 bases. Per the germline V gene, KGHSH is the CDR1 and LQKENI is the CDR2. The V and J genes are TRBV18 and TRBJ1-1, with the identity of the D gene unclear. The clonotype comes from a person aged 18-60 years who received the Ad26.COV2.S COVID-19 vaccine or a placebo. This material consisted of peripheral blood, taken in a trial of Ad26.COV2.S vaccine versus placebo. The DNA sequence follows: TGTGCCAGCTCACCAAAGGGTTGGAACACTGAAGCTTTCTTT. It codes for CASSPKGWNTEAFF.